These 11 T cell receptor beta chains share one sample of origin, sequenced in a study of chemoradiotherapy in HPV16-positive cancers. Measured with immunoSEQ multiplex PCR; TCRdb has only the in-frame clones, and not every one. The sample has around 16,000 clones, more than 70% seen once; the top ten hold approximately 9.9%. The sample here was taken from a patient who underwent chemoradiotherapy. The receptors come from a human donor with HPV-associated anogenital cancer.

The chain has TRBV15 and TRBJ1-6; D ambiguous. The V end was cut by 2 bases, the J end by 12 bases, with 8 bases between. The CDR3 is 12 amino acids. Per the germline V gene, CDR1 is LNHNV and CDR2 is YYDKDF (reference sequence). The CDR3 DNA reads TGTGCCACCAGCAGAATACGAGAACCCCTCCACTTT. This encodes CATSRIREPLHF.

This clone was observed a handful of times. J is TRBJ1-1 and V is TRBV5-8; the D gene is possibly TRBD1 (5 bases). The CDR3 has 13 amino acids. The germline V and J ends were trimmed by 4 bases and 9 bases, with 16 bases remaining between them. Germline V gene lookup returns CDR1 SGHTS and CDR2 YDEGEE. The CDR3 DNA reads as TGTGCCAGCAGCCAGGGACCTCATAGGAAAGCTTTCTTT. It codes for CASSQGPHRKAFF.

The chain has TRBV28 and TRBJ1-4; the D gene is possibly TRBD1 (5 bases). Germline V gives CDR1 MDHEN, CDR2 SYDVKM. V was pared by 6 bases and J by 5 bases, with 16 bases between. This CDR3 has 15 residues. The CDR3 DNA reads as TGTGCCAGCAGCGCCCGTGGGGGGGGAAATGAAAAACTGTTTTTT. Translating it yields CASSARGGGNEKLFF.

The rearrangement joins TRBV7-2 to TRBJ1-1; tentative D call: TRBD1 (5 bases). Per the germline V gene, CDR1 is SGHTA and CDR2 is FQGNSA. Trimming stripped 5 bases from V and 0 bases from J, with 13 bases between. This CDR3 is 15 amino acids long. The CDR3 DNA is TGTGCCAGCAGCCACAACAGGTTATTGAACACTGAAGCTTTCTTT. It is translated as CASSHNRLLNTEAFF.

The CDR3 region has the DNA TGTGCCAGCAGTGAATTCAGCGGGGGGAACCAAGAGACCCAGTACTTC. It specifies CASSEFSGGNQETQYF. The J gene is TRBJ2-5, the V gene TRBV25-1; the match to TRBD2 covers 9 bases. Unmatched junction bases numbered 3, after V lost 1 base and J lost 0 bases. The germline gives CDR1 MGHDK, CDR2 SYGVNS. The CDR3 is made up of 16 amino acids.

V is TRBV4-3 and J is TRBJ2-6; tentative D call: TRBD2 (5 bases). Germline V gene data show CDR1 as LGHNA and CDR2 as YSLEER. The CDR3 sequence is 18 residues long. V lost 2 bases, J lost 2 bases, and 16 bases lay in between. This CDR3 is CASSQFIFSGTGANVLTF. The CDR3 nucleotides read TGCGCCAGCAGCCAATTTATATTCTCGGGGACTGGGGCCAACGTCCTGACTTTC.

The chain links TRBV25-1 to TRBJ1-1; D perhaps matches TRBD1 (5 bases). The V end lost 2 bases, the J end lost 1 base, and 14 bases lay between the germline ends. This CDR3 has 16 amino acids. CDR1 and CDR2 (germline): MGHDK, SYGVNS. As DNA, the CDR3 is TGTGCCAGCAGTGAACTGGCAGGGCAGGGGAACACTGAAGCTTTCTTT. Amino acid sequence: CASSELAGQGNTEAFF.

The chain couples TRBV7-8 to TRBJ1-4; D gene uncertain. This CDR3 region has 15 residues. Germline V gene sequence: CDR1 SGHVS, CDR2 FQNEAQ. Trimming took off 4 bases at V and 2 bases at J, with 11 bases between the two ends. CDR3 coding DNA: TGTGCCAGCAGCTGGCGAAGGGCGACTAATGAAAAACTGTTTTTT. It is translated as CASSWRRATNEKLFF.

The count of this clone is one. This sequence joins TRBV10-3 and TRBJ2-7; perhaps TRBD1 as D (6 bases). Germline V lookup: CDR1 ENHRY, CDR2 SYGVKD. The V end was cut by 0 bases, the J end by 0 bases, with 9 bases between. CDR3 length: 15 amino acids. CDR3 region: CAISESWTDSYEQYF. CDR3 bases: TGTGCCATCAGTGAGTCCTGGACAGACTCCTACGAGCAGTACTTC.

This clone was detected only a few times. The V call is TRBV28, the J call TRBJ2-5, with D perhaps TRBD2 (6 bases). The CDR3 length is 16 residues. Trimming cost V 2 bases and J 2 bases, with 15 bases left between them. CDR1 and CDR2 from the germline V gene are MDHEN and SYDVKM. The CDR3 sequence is CASSLMDGEEQETQYF. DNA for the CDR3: TGTGCCAGCAGTTTAATGGACGGGGAGGAACAAGAGACCCAGTACTTC.

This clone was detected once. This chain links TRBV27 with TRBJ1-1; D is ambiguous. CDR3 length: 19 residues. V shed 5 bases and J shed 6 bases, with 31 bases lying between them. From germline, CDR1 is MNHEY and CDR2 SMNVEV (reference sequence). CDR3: CASSRTDSGLVTNVAEAFF. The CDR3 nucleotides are TGTGCCAGCAGTCGAACCGACTCGGGCCTCGTAACAAATGTGGCTGAAGCTTTCTTT.